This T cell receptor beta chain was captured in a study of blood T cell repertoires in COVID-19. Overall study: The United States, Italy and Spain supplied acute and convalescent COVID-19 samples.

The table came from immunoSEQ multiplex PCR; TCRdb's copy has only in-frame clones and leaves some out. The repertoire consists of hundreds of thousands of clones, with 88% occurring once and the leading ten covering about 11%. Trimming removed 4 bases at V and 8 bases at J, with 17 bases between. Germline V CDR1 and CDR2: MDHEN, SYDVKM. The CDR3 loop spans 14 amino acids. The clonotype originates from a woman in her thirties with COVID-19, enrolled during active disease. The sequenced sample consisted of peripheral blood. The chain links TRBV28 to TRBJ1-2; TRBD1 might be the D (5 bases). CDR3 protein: CASSSLDGGGGYTF. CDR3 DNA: TGTGCCAGCAGTTCTCTCGACGGGGGAGGCGGCTACACCTTC.